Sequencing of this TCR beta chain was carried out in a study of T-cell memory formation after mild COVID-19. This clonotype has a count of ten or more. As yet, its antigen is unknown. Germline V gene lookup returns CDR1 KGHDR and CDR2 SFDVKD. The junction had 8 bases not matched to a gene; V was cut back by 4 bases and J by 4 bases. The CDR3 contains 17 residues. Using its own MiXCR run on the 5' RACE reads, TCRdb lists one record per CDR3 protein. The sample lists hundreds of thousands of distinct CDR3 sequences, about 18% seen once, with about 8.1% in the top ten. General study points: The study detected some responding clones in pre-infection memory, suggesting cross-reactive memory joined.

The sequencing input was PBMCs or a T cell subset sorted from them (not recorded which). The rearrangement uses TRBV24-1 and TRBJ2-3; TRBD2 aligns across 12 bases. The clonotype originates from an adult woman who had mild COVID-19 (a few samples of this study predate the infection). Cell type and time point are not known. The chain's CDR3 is CATSETSGSFTADTQYF. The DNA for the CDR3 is TGTGCCACCAGTGAGACTAGCGGGAGCTTTACAGCAGATACGCAGTATTTT.